The next 27 T cell receptor beta chains were all read from a single sample in a study of cytomegalovirus exposure and HLA in healthy donors. Libraries were prepared by immunoSEQ multiplex PCR; TCRdb keeps only in-frame clonotypes and omits some of them. The sample has about 400,000 clones; 86% are singletons. The sequenced sample consisted of PBMCs. These receptor sequences come from a woman aged 18-35 years in good health and CMV-seronegative.

V gene TRBV21-1 combines with J gene TRBJ2-7; the table's D call, TRBD2, has no DNA check behind it. TRBV21-1 constitutes a pseudogene. CDR3 length equals 19 residues. The CDR3 loop is CASSKGAADAPLLRAEQYF. The CDR3 coding sequence is TGTGCCAGCAGCAAAGGGGCGGCGGACGCACCCTTACTGCGGGCCGAGCAGTACTTC.

V is TRBV5-1 and J is TRBJ1-2; 8 bases agree with TRBD1. The CDR3 contains 15 residues. Germline loops: CDR1 SGHRS, CDR2 YFSETQ. V gave up 3 bases and J gave up 3 bases; unmatched junction bases: 7. The CDR3 sequence is CASSSDRVRDYGYTF. CDR3 coding DNA: TGCGCCAGCAGCTCGGACAGGGTGAGAGACTATGGCTACACCTTC.

This rearrangement joins TRBV28 to TRBJ2-1; D might be TRBD1 (6 bases). Germline CDR1 MDHEN, CDR2 SYDVKM. V lost 5 bases and J 9 bases, leaving 8 bases between the germline ends. The CDR3 has 11 residues. Here the CDR3 reads CASSARGEQFF. Written as DNA, the CDR3 is TGTGCCAGCAGTGCCAGGGGTGAGCAGTTCTTC.

This chain joins TRBV28 and TRBJ1-1; D is perhaps TRBD1 (6 bases). Germline assignment: CDR1 MDHEN and CDR2 SYDVKM. The CDR3 length is 16 residues. Trimming cost V 2 bases and J 0 bases, with 13 bases left between them. The CDR3 DNA reads TGTGCCAGCAGTTTAAGCCCCCCAGGGGTGAACACTGAAGCTTTCTTT. It encodes CASSLSPPGVNTEAFF. Filled out from reference TRBV28 and TRBJ1-1, the complete variable domain reads DVKVTQSSRYLVKRTGEKVFLECVQDMDHENMFWYRQDPGLGLRLIYFSYDVKMKEKGDIPEGYSVSREKKERFSLILESASTNQTSMYLCASSLSPPGVNTEAFFGQGTRLTVV.

The V gene is TRBV7-9, the J gene TRBJ2-7, with TRBD1 identical over 8 bases. The V and J ends lost 5 bases and 1 base, in that order; junction bases with no gene match: 7. CDR1 SEHNR and CDR2 FQNEAQ come from the germline V gene (reference sequence). This CDR3 is 15 amino acids long. The CDR3 protein is CASSLGQVESYEQYF. CDR3 nucleotide sequence: TGTGCCAGCAGCCTGGGACAGGTAGAATCCTACGAGCAGTACTTC.

The V gene is TRBV2, the J gene TRBJ2-7; 8 nucleotides match TRBD1. Germline loops: CDR1 SNHLY, CDR2 FYNNEI. V was clipped by 8 bases and J by 4 bases; unmatched bases: 19. This CDR3 is built from 17 residues. CDR3 amino acids: CASPPQRRQGIGYEQYF. The CDR3 DNA reads TGTGCCAGCCCACCCCAGCGCAGACAGGGGATCGGGTACGAGCAGTACTTC.

This chain uses TRBV19 with TRBJ2-7; D not certain. Germline V gene sequence: CDR1 LNHDA, CDR2 SQIVND (reference sequence). The CDR3 totals 15 residues. The V gene lost 1 base and the J gene lost 0 bases, with 10 bases spanning the gap. As DNA, the CDR3 is TGTGCCAGTAGTATAGTTGGTGAGAGCTCCTACGAGCAGTACTTC. It codes for CASSIVGESSYEQYF.

In this sample, this clone turned up a few times. This specimen includes other DNA sequences encoding the same CDR3. The J gene is TRBJ1-6, the V gene TRBV27, with D possibly matching TRBD1 (6 bases). Trimming took 4 bases from V and 7 from J, leaving 11 bases between them. Germline V gives CDR1 MNHEY, CDR2 SMNVEV (reference sequence). The CDR3 contains 14 residues. The CDR3 spells CASSSGQSNSPLHF. CDR3 DNA sequence: TGTGCCAGCAGTTCTGGACAGTCCAATTCACCCCTCCACTTT.

The chain uses TRBV13 and TRBJ2-7; D perhaps matches TRBD1 (6 bases). V lost 5 bases, J lost 9 bases, and 26 bases lay in between. The CDR3 totals 16 residues. Germline V gene data show CDR1 as PRHDT and CDR2 as FYEKMQ (reference sequence). This CDR3 is CASSPSSGTLLEGQYF. The CDR3 DNA sequence: TGTGCCAGCAGCCCTTCGTCCGGGACACTTCTCGAAGGGCAGTACTTC.

This chain joins TRBV7-9 and TRBJ1-2; TRBD1 aligns across 9 bases. V gave up 3 bases and J gave up 6 bases; unmatched junction bases: 11. This CDR3 region has 16 residues. The germline V gene encodes CDR1 SEHNR and CDR2 FQNEAQ (reference sequence). CDR3 protein: CASSFERFGTGNGYTF. CDR3 nucleotides: TGTGCCAGCAGCTTCGAGCGGTTCGGGACAGGGAATGGCTACACCTTC.

The V and J genes are TRBV2 and TRBJ2-7, with 7 bases that match TRBD2. The CDR3 is made up of 15 amino acids. Germline V CDR1 and CDR2: SNHLY, FYNNEI. V lost 3 bases, J lost 2 bases, and 7 bases stayed unmatched. CDR3: CASSDVRRETYEQYF. The CDR3 region has the DNA TGTGCCAGCAGTGACGTGCGGCGGGAGACCTACGAGCAGTACTTC.

Remarks on this clone: A junction boundary mismatches the germline segment, possibly from a read error. The chain recombines TRBV4-2 with TRBJ1-3; TRBD1 agrees at 11 bases. The CDR3 extends over 16 amino acids. CDR1 is LGHNA, CDR2 YNFKEQ, per germline. CDR3 amino acids: CASTSDRGLPGNTIYF. CDR3 DNA sequence: TGTGCCAGCACCTCGGACAGGGGGCTTCCTGGGAACACCATATATTTT.

This clone was observed a few times. This chain uses TRBV7-9 with TRBJ1-1, with TRBD1 matching over 9 bases. The germline V gene has CDR1 SEHNR and CDR2 FQNEAQ (reference sequence). V trimming: 5 bases; J trimming: 12 bases; junction bases outside the gene matches: 7. This CDR3 spans 12 amino acids. The DNA of the CDR3 is TGTGCCAGCAGCCAAATACAGGGGGCAACTTTCTTT. Its translation: CASSQIQGATFF.

The chain carries TRBV5-1 and TRBJ2-1; a possible D gene is TRBD1 (6 bases). Trimming took off 3 bases at V and 6 bases at J, with 19 bases between the two ends. Germline V CDR1 and CDR2: SGHRS, YFSETQ. The CDR3 runs to 16 residues. The CDR3 region has the DNA TGCGCCAGCAGCTGGGGGCCCCCGGGGCCGAGCAATGAGCAGTTCTTC. Translating gives CASSWGPPGPSNEQFF.

With respect to this clone: Other DNA sequences of this sample code for an identical CDR3. The chain has TRBV2 and TRBJ1-5; TRBD1 agrees at 7 bases. This CDR3 has 13 residues. In germline, CDR1 is SNHLY, CDR2 FYNNEI. Trimming removed 5 bases from V and 4 bases from J; junction bases left unmatched: 2. The CDR3 reads CASSRQGNQPQHF. The CDR3 DNA reads as TGTGCCAGCAGTAGACAGGGTAATCAGCCCCAGCATTTT.

The chain joins TRBV10-1 to TRBJ1-1, with 12 bases lining up with TRBD1. V lost 7 bases, J lost 7 bases, and 10 bases stayed unmatched. Germline values: CDR1 WNHNN, CDR2 SYGVQD (reference sequence). This CDR3 spans 15 amino acids. Written as DNA, the CDR3 is TGCGCCAGCACGTCAGGGGACAGGGGGCAGAATGAAGCTTTCTTT. Its protein product is CASTSGDRGQNEAFF.

The CDR3 reads CASSPVQARSGVEKLFF. The CDR3 DNA sequence: TGCGCCAGCAGCCCCGTACAAGCAAGGAGCGGCGTCGAAAAACTGTTTTTT. V gene TRBV5-1 combines with J gene TRBJ1-4, with D unresolved. The germline gives CDR1 SGHRS, CDR2 YFSETQ. Between the trimmed V and J ends, which lost 4 bases and 8 bases, there was a span of 24 bases. There are 17 residues in the CDR3.

V gene TRBV27 combines with J gene TRBJ1-2; 8 bases align to TRBD1. The V and J ends lost 0 bases and 6 bases, in that order; junction bases with no gene match: 6. The CDR3 is made up of 15 amino acids. The germline CDR1 and CDR2 sequences are MNHEY and SMNVEV (reference sequence). In DNA form, the CDR3 reads TGTGCCAGCAGTTTATCGTGGCAGGGGGCCCATGGCTACACCTTC. It specifies CASSLSWQGAHGYTF.

V is TRBV7-9 and J is TRBJ2-5, with D perhaps matching TRBD2 (6 bases). Germline CDR1 is SEHNR and CDR2 is FQNEAQ (reference sequence). The CDR3 totals 14 residues. Trimming shortened V by 8 bases and J by 1 base, and 14 bases separated the two germline ends. As DNA, the CDR3 is TGTGCCAGCCTCGGGGCGGAGGGCCAAGAGACCCAGTACTTC. Its protein product is CASLGAEGQETQYF. Variable domain in full (rest from reference TRBV7-9 and TRBJ2-5): DTGVSQNPRHKITKRGQNVTFRCDPISEHNRLYWYRQTLGQGPEFLTYFQNEAQLEKSRLLSDRFSAERPKGSFSTLEIQRTEQGDSAMYLCASLGAEGQETQYFGPGTRLLVL.

V usage is TRBV7-6 and J usage is TRBJ2-5; tentatively, D is TRBD2 (6 bases). The germline V gene encodes CDR1 SGHVS and CDR2 FNYEAQ. V was pared by 2 bases and J by 4 bases, with 14 bases between. The CDR3 covers 15 residues. CDR3 region: CASSLLPAGRETQYF. For the CDR3, the DNA is TGTGCCAGCAGCTTATTACCTGCGGGGAGAGAGACCCAGTACTTC. Full variable domain (remainder filled in from reference TRBV7-6 and TRBJ2-5): GAGVSQSPRYKVTKRGQDVALRCDPISGHVSLYWYRQALGQGPEFLTYFNYEAQQDKSGLPNDRFSAERPEGSISTLTIQRTEQRDSAMYRCASSLLPAGRETQYFGPGTRLLVL.

In the case of this clone: The same CDR3 is also encoded by other DNA sequences in this sample. The chain uses TRBV5-1 and TRBJ2-7; TRBD2 is a possible D gene (5 bases). Per germline, CDR1 SGHRS and CDR2 YFSETQ. This CDR3 spans 11 amino acids. Trimming left V 3 bases short and J 4 bases short, with 5 bases between. The CDR3 coding sequence is TGCGCCAGCAGCTCGGGGTACGAGCAGTACTTC. Protein product: CASSSGYEQYF.

Here the CDR3 reads CASSSGTGIEETQYF. DNA of the CDR3: TGTGCCAGCAGTTCCGGGACAGGGATCGAAGAGACCCAGTACTTC. The chain combines TRBV2 with TRBJ2-5, with 9 nucleotides matching TRBD1. V shed 5 bases and J 3 bases; nucleotides not matched to a gene: 7. CDR1 and CDR2 (germline): SNHLY, FYNNEI. This CDR3 contains 15 residues.

The V call is TRBV11-2, the J call TRBJ1-5, with D unresolved. The CDR3 is made up of 11 amino acids. The V end lost 1 base, the J end lost 11 bases, and 6 bases lay between the germline ends. Germline CDR1 is SGHAT and CDR2 is FQNNGV. This CDR3 reads CASSLGPAQHF. The CDR3 nucleotides read TGTGCCAGCAGCTTAGGCCCAGCCCAGCATTTT.

The chain has TRBV6-1 and TRBJ2-7; 12 bases are shared with TRBD1. Trimming removed 6 bases from V and 2 bases from J; junction bases left unmatched: 5. This CDR3 has 15 amino acids. Germline V lookup: CDR1 MNHNS, CDR2 SASEGT. As DNA, the CDR3 is TGTGCCAGCAGGGAACGGGACAGGGGGCCCTACGAGCAGTACTTC. Residues: CASRERDRGPYEQYF.

The CDR3 protein is CASSVGGLAGGKPYEQYF. The CDR3, as DNA: TGTGCCAGCAGCGTAGGAGGTCTAGCGGGAGGGAAACCCTACGAGCAGTACTTC. The rearrangement links TRBV9 to TRBJ2-7; 12 bases line up with TRBD2. Germline CDR1 reads SGDLS; CDR2 reads YYNGEE. The CDR3 length is 18 residues. V was pared by 0 bases and J by 2 bases, with 9 bases of the junction left unmatched.

This sequence joins TRBV9 and TRBJ1-3; no clear D gene. The CDR3 consists of 18 residues. Germline V gene data show CDR1 as SGDLS and CDR2 as YYNGEE. Trimming left V 0 bases short and J 0 bases short, with 16 bases between. The CDR3 spells CASSVGGRQRDSGNTIYF. As DNA, the CDR3 is TGTGCCAGCAGCGTAGGCGGTCGTCAGAGGGACTCTGGAAACACCATATATTTT.

The V gene is TRBV2, the J gene TRBJ2-3; 10 bases match TRBD2. Trimming at V came to 10 bases and at J to 2 bases, leaving 9 bases not matched to a gene. This CDR3 is 15 amino acids long. The germline V gene has CDR1 SNHLY and CDR2 FYNNEI. The CDR3 loop reads CANSIAGGNTDTQYF. In nucleotides, the CDR3 is TGTGCCAATTCTATAGCGGGGGGAAACACAGATACGCAGTATTTT.